This record looks at one TCR beta chain sequence and its context. Its antigen is undetermined. One entry per CDR3 protein results from TCRdb running MiXCR on the 5' RACE reads. The sample gives fewer than 700,000 distinct CDR3 sequences, about a sixth of which show up once; around 13% is in the top ten. Germline V gives CDR1 LGHNA, CDR2 YSLEER. Trimming at V came to 0 bases and at J to 4 bases, leaving 10 bases not matched to a gene. CDR3 length: 18 amino acids. The data stem from a study of T-cell memory formation after mild COVID-19. Study results and caveats: Detection of some responders pre-infection suggested pre-existing cross-reactive memory T cells participated. Contracting CD4+ clones lay largely in CM and EM, with CD8+ ones residing in EMRA.

The chain couples TRBV4-3 to TRBJ2-3, with TRBD1 matching 10 bases. This receptor was taken from an adult woman who had mild COVID-19 (a few samples of this study predate the infection). Cell type and time point are not known. Sample: PBMCs or a T cell subset sorted from them (not recorded which). CDR3 in amino acids: CASSQDPRDRGISDTQYF. The CDR3, as DNA: TGCGCCAGCAGCCAAGATCCTCGGGACAGGGGTATCTCAGATACGCAGTATTTT.